This TCR beta chain came from a study of T cell responses to AZD1222 COVID-19 vaccine (dated by TCRdb to about 2021). Broadly, across the study: AZD1222 recipients given second doses at about 4 weeks or at about 12 weeks were pooled, since spike-specific TCR depth and breadth were not found to differ between the two schedules. A total of more than 230 trial participants underwent TCR sequencing, of whom nearly 210 had received two doses of AZD1222 and about 25 had received two doses of the MenACWY control vaccine. Trial participants were enrolled into age subgroups of 18-55, 56-69 and 70-plus years, which contained about 150, 28 and 57 TCR-sequenced participants, respectively. Study-wide findings and limitations: The 56-69-year group was small, and its depth increase did not reach significance, likely because of low power. CD4 TCRs associated with the vaccine covered the entire spike protein, and the dominant responses were in regions 160-218 and 743-854. Reportedly, close to half of the unique spike-specific TCRs recognized epitopes lying outside the regions that are mutated in the B.1.351 and B.1.1.7 variants. Participants were mostly white British and included more females than males, and it was suggested by the authors that clonal diversity may have been underestimated. Conclusions about previously exposed vaccinees were limited because only six AZD1222 recipients were SARS-CoV-2 seropositive at baseline. A significant rise in spike-specific TCR breadth and depth was observed after two AZD1222 doses relative to day 0 and relative to MenACWY recipients. No day 14 peak-response samples were available, so repertoires were characterized only after the peak T cell response.

Note on this clone: It has no known antigen specificity. The record has no base qualities; no much larger clone is one base away.

The CDR3 regions of human TCRbeta chains were analyzed by immunosequencing. In the paper's pipeline: TCRs in the repertoires were matched against a reference library of SARS-CoV-2-specific TCRs that had been generated with the MIRA antigen-specificity platform. Breadth meant the fraction of unique TCRs that were SARS-CoV-2-associated, whereas depth meant the fraction of total T cells that were SARS-CoV-2-associated. Using the MIRA data, each spike-specific TCR was assigned both to the spike region to which the TCR was reactive and to a CD4 or CD8 class. Log10-transformed breadth and depth values were compared by one-way ANOVA with Sidak's multiple comparisons tests. TCRdb mirrors the immuneACCESS table, restricted to in-frame sequences. Some clones are absent from its copies; in checked studies, under half trace to an unresolved V gene, and the reason for the others is unknown. Clone size and the V and J calls come from that table; the DNA yielded D and trimming. A total of around 160,000 clones appear in this sample, under 95% of them only once. The leading ten clones occupy around 5% of the sample.

This specimen's time point label, per the study, means: baseline before first vaccination. Vaccinee samples were obtained from the UK trials COV001 and COV002, which included a single-blind randomized controlled phase 2/3 trial of AZD1222 (ChAdOx1 nCoV-19) in healthy adults. Trial participant PBMC samples were collected at day 0 and day 28 after the second dose for TCRbeta chain sequencing. Between the V and J ends, shortened by 3 bases and 0 bases respectively, the junction contains 12 bases. The CDR3 measures 15 amino acids from cysteine to phenylalanine. Left in the record is the CDR3 DNA by itself, 45 bases read in frame from the first base. CDR1 and CDR2 are read off the germline V gene as SGHTA and FQGNSA.

Recombination joined TRBV7-2 with TRBJ2-7; there is no confident call for the D gene. Sequences were derived from peripheral blood, sampled on day 0 of AZD1222 vaccination. The source of this sequence is an adult in good health. The CDR3 region has the sequence CASSFLGAPSYEQYF. DNA sequence: TGTGCCAGCAGCTTCCTCGGTGCCCCCTCCTACGAGCAGTACTTC.